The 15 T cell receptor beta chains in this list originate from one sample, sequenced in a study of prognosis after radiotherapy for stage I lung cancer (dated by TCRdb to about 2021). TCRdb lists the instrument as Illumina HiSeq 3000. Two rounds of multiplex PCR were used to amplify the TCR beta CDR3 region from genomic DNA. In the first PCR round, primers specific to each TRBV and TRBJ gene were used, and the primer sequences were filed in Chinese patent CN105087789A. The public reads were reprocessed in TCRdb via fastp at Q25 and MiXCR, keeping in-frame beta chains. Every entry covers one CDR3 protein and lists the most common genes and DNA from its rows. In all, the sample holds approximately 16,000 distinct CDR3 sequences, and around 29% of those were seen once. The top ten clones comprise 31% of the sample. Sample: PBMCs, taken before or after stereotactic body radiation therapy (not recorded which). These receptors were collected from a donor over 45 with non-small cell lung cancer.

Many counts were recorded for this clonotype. CDR3 residues: CASSPGLQETQYF. DNA for the CDR3: TGTGCCAGCTCACCAGGTTTGCAAGAGACCCAGTACTTC. The chain links TRBV18 to TRBJ2-5, with no clear D. V was pared by 2 bases and J by 2 bases, with 6 bases between. The CDR3 loop spans 13 amino acids. Germline V gene lookup returns CDR1 KGHSH and CDR2 LQKENI. Based on the CDR3 plus reference TRBV18 and TRBJ2-5, the full variable domain is NAGVMQNPRHLVRRRGQEARLRCSPMKGHSHVYWYRQLPEEGLKFMVYLQKENIIDESGMPKERFSAEFPKEGPSILRIQQVVRGDSAAYFCASSPGLQETQYFGPGTRLLVL.

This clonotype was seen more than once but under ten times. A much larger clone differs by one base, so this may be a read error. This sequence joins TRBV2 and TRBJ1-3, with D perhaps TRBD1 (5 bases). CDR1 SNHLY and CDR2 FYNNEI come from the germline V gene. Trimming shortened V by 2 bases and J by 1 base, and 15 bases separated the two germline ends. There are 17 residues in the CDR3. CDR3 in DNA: TGTGCCAGCAGTGAAAGTTGGCAGGGAGATTCTGGAAACACCATATATTTT. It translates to CASSESWQGDSGNTIYF.

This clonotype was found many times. Written as DNA, the CDR3 is TGTGCCAGCAGCGAGACAGGGGTCGAGACCCAGTACTTC. As protein: CASSETGVETQYF. This chain joins TRBV5-6 and TRBJ2-5; TRBD1 matches 8 bases. J was trimmed by 5 bases and V by 4 bases; bases with no gene match: 4. The germline V gene has CDR1 SGHDT and CDR2 YYEEEE. This CDR3 contains 13 residues.

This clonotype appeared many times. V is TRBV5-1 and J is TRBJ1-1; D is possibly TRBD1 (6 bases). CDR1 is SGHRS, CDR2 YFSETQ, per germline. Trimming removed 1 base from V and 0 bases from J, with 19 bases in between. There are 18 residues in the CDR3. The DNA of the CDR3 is TGCGCCAGCAGCTTGATGTCAGGGGCCGCGGGAATGAACACTGAAGCTTTCTTT. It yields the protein CASSLMSGAAGMNTEAFF.

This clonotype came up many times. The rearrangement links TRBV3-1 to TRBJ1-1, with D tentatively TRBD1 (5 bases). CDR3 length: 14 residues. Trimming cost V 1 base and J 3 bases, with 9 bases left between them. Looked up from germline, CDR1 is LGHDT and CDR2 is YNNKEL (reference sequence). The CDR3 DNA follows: TGTGCCAGCAGCCAAGTGGGGGTGGACACTGAAGCTTTCTTT. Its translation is CASSQVGVDTEAFF.

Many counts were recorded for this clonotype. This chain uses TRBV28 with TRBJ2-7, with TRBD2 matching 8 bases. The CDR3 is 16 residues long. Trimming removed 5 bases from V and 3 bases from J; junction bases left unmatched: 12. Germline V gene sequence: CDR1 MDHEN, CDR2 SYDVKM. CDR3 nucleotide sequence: TGTGCCAGCAGTCTACGAAATAGACGGGAGGGCTACGAGCAGTACTTC. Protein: CASSLRNRREGYEQYF. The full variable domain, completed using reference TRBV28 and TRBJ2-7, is DVKVTQSSRYLVKRTGEKVFLECVQDMDHENMFWYRQDPGLGLRLIYFSYDVKMKEKGDIPEGYSVSREKKERFSLILESASTNQTSMYLCASSLRNRREGYEQYFGPGTRLTVT.

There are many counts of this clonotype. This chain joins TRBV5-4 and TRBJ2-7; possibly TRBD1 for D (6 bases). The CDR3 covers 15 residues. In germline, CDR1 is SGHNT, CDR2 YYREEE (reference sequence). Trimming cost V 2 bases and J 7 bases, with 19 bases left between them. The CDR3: CASSLKSGTLSEQYF. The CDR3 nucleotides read TGTGCCAGCAGCTTAAAATCCGGGACACTCTCAGAGCAGTACTTC. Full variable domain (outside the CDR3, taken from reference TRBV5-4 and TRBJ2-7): ETGVTQSPTHLIKTRGQQVTLRCSSQSGHNTVSWYQQALGQGPQFIFQYYREEENGRGNFPPRFSGLQFPNYSSELNVNALELDDSALYLCASSLKSGTLSEQYFGPGTRLTVT.

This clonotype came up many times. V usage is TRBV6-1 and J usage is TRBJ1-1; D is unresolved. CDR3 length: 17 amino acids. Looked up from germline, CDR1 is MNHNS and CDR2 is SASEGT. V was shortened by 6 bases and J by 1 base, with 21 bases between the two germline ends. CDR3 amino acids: CASSPPTFRQTNTEAFF. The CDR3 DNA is TGTGCCAGCAGCCCACCCACCTTCCGGCAGACGAACACTGAAGCTTTCTTT.

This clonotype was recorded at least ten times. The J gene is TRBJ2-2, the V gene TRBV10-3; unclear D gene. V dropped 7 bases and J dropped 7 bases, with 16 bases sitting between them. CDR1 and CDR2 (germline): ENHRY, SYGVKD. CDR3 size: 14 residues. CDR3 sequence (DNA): TGTGCCATCACAGCCTCGGGTTCGGGCGGGGAGCTGTTTTTT. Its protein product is CAITASGSGGELFF.

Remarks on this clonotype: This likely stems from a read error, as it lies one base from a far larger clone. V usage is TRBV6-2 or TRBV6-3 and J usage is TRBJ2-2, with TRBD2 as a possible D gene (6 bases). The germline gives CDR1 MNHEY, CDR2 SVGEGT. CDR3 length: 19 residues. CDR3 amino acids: CPSSEASPGLSTWAGELFF. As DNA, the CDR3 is TGTCCCAGCAGTGAAGCGTCTCCGGGACTTTCGACCTGGGCCGGGGAGCTGTTTTTT.

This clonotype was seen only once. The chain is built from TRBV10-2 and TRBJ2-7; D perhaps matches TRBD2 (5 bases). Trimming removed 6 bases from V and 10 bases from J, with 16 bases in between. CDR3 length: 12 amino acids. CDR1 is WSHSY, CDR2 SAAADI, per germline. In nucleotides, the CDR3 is TGCGCCAGCAGCCGGGGTCGAGGATATCAGTACTTC. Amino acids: CASSRGRGYQYF.

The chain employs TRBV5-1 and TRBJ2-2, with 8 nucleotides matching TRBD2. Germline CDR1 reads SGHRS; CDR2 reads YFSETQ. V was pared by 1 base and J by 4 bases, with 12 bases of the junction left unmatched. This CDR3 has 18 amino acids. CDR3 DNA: TGCGCCAGCAGCTTGTTAGGGGCAAGCGGGAGCGCCACCGGGGAGCTGTTTTTT. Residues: CASSLLGASGSATGELFF.

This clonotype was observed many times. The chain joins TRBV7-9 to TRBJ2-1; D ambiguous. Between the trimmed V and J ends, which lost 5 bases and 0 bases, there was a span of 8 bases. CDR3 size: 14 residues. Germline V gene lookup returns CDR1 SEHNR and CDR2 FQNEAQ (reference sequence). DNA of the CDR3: TGTGCCAGCAGCCCAAGGAGCTCCTACAATGAGCAGTTCTTC. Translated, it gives CASSPRSSYNEQFF.

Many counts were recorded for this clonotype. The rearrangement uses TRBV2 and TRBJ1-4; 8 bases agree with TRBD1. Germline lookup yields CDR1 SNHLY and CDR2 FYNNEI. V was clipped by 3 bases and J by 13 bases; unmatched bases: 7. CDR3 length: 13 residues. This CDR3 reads CASSDPGQDSLFF. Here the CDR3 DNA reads TGTGCCAGCAGTGACCCGGGACAGGACTCACTGTTTTTT.

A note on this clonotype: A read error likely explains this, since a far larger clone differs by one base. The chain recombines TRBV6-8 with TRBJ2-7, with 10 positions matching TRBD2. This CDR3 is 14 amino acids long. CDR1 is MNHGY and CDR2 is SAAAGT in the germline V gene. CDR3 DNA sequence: TGTTCCAGCACCTCTAGCGGGAGAGGGTACGAGCAGTACTTC. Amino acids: CSSTSSGRGYEQYF.